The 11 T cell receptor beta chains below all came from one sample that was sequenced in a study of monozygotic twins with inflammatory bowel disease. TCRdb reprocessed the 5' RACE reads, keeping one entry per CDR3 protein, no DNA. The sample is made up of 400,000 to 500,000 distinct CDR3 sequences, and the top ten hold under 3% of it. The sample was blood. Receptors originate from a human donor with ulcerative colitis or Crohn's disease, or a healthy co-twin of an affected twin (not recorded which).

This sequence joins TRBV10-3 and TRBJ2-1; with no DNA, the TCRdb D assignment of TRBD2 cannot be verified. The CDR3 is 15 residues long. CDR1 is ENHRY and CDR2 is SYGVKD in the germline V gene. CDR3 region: CAIQGLDLAGNEQFF.

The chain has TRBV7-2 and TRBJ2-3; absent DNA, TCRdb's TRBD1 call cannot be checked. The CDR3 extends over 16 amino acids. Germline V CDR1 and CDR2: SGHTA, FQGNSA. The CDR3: CASSLSSGRVTDTQYF.

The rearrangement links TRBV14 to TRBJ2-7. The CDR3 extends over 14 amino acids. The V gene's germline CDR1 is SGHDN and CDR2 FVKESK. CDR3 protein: CASSQVRGMGEQYF.

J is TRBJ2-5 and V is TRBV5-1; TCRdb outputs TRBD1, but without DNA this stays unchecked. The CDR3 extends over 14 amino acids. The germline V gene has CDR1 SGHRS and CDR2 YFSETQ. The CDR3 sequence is CASSSTGSVETQYF.

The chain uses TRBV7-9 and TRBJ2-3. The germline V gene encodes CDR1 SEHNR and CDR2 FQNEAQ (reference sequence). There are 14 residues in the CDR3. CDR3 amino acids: CASSFVQDLDTQYF.

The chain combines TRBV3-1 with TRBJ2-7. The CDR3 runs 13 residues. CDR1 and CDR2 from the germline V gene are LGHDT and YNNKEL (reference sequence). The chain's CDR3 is CASSQGSAYEQYF.

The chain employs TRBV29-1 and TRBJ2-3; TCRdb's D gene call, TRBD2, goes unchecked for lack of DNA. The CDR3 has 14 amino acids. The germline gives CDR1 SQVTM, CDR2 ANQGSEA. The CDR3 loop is CSVVLARSPDTQYF.

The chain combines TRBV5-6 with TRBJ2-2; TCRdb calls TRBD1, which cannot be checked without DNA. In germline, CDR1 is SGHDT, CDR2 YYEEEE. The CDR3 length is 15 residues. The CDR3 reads CASRSGTENTGELFF.

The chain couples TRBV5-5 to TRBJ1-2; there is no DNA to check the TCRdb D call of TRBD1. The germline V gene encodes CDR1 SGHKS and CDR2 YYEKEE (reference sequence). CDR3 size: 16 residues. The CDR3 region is CASSCAGTGGAVGYTF.

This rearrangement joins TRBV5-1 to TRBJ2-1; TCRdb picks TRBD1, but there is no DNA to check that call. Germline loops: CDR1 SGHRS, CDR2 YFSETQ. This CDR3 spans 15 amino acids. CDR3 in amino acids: CASSLDGGTGNEQFF.

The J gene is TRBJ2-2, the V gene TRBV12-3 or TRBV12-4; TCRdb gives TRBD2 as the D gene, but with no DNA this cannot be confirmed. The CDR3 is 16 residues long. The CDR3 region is CASSPQAGGVTGELFF.